One sample yielded the 19 T cell receptor beta chains listed below, sequenced in a study of regulatory T cells in long-lasting Graves disease. Time point in this sample: persistent/refractory GD, antithyroid drugs over 5 years with positive TRAb. PBMCs provided the RNA from which the TCR library was made. iRepertoire HTBI primers and Arm-PCR of CDR3 regions built TCR beta libraries. TCRdb re-analysed the multiplex PCR reads in MiXCR, keeping a single row per CDR3 protein. The sample contains about 430,000 distinct CDR3 sequences, roughly 23% of which appear only once. Sequences were derived from peripheral blood mononuclear cells (PBMCs), sampled when the disease was refractory, from a patient treated with antithyroid drugs. These receptors were obtained from a female donor with Graves disease.

The chain links TRBV4-1 to TRBJ1-4; weak D call: TRBD1 (6 bases). Germline loops: CDR1 MGHRA, CDR2 YSYEKL. Trimming took 5 bases from V and 3 from J, leaving 13 bases between them. This CDR3 spans 15 amino acids. CDR3 nucleotides: TGCGCCAGCAGCAGACAGGCAGGGCCTAATGAAAAACTGTTTTTT. It specifies CASSRQAGPNEKLFF.

The chain links TRBV5-1 to TRBJ1-1, with a tentative D call TRBD1 (5 bases). V gave up 2 bases and J gave up 0 bases, with 17 bases separating them. CDR1 is SGHRS, CDR2 YFSETQ, per germline. The CDR3 runs 17 residues. CDR3 DNA: TGCGCCAGCAGCTTAATTGGCGGGGCCGTTATGAACACTGAAGCTTTCTTT. The encoded protein is CASSLIGGAVMNTEAFF.

This clonotype was observed many times. The genes are TRBV28 and TRBJ2-5, with 9 bases lining up with TRBD2. The trim removed 5 bases at V and 5 bases at J, leaving 6 bases unmatched. CDR1 and CDR2 from the germline V gene are MDHEN and SYDVKM. This CDR3 is built from 14 residues. CDR3 loop: CASSQIAGVETQYF. For the CDR3, the DNA is TGTGCCAGCAGTCAAATAGCGGGAGTGGAGACCCAGTACTTC.

J is TRBJ2-5 and V is TRBV3-1, with TRBD1 matching over 8 bases. Germline assignment: CDR1 LGHDT and CDR2 YNNKEL (reference sequence). The CDR3 spans 14 residues. V was pared by 4 bases and J by 4 bases, with 5 bases of the junction left unmatched. For the CDR3, the DNA is TGTGCCAGCAGCCCGGACAGGGCCGGAGAGACCCAGTACTTC. It yields the protein CASSPDRAGETQYF.

The chain employs TRBV6-1 and TRBJ2-2, with 10 bases identical to TRBD2. The CDR3 loop spans 14 amino acids. The germline CDR1 and CDR2 sequences are MNHNS and SASEGT. The V gene end was trimmed by 8 bases and the J gene end by 4 bases; junction bases not matched to a gene: 4. The DNA of the CDR3 is TGTGCCAGCGTAGCGGGGGGAGGCACCGGGGAGCTGTTTTTT. Encoded protein: CASVAGGGTGELFF.

This chain links TRBV6-5 with TRBJ2-2, with D perhaps assigned TRBD1 or TRBD2 (5 bases each). This CDR3 spans 17 amino acids. Trimming removed 0 bases at V and 3 bases at J, with 14 bases between. Germline V gives CDR1 MNHEY, CDR2 SVGAGI. As DNA, the CDR3 is TGTGCCAGCAGTTACTCGGTCCAGGGAGCGTACACCGGGGAGCTGTTTTTT. This gives the protein CASSYSVQGAYTGELFF.

Notes on this clonotype: The junction does not match germline at one end; this may be a read error. V is TRBV7-2 and J is TRBJ2-4; D not resolved. The CDR3 totals 12 residues. Looked up from germline, CDR1 is SGHTA and CDR2 is FQGNSA. CDR3: CASSLASHVGSF. The CDR3 nucleotides read TGTGCCAGCAGCTTAGCGTCGCACGTTGGGTCCTTC. Drawing the rest from reference TRBV7-2 and TRBJ2-4, the complete variable domain is GAGVSQSPSNKVTEKGKDVELRCDPISGHTALYWYRQSLGQGLEFLIYFQGNSAPDKSGLPSDRFSAERTGGSVSTLTIQRTQQEDSAVYLCASSLASHVGSFGAGTRLSVL.

This clonotype showed up many times. This chain connects TRBV28 to TRBJ2-2; 7 bases match TRBD1. CDR1 is MDHEN and CDR2 is SYDVKM in the germline V gene. The CDR3 covers 15 residues. V shed 7 bases and J 1 base; nucleotides not matched to a gene: 6. The CDR3 nucleotides are TGTGCCAGCAATGACGGACAGGTGAACACCGGGGAGCTGTTTTTT. Its translation is CASNDGQVNTGELFF.

This clonotype was counted ten times or more. The chain joins TRBV6-2 or TRBV6-3 to TRBJ1-1; no firm D call. Per germline, CDR1 MNHEY and CDR2 SVGEGT. The CDR3 runs 12 residues. V lost 6 bases to trimming and J lost 7 bases, with 12 bases between them. The CDR3 is CASSDPHLEAFF. The CDR3 region has the DNA TGTGCCAGCAGCGATCCACACCTTGAAGCTTTCTTT.

This clonotype was counted between two and nine times. The chain carries TRBV5-1 and TRBJ1-2; TRBD1 matches at 8 bases. The CDR3 length is 14 residues. V lost 7 bases and J lost 8; bases outside the gene matches: 13. The V gene's germline CDR1 is SGHRS and CDR2 YFSETQ. CDR3 nucleotides: TGCGCCAGCGGACCCGGCAGGGGGCCAGGCGGCTACACCTTC. Residues: CASGPGRGPGGYTF.

This clonotype was seen ten or more times. V and J are TRBV14 and TRBJ2-7; unclear D gene. Germline lookup yields CDR1 SGHDN and CDR2 FVKESK. The CDR3 sequence is 15 residues long. Trimming took off 0 bases at V and 2 bases at J, with 11 bases between the two ends. The CDR3 sequence is CASSQDEALPYEQYF. CDR3 nucleotide sequence: TGTGCCAGCAGCCAAGATGAGGCCCTTCCCTACGAGCAGTACTTC.

This clonotype was counted at least ten times. The chain combines TRBV28 with TRBJ2-7; D may be TRBD1 (6 bases). The CDR3 loop spans 15 amino acids. Germline lookup yields CDR1 MDHEN and CDR2 SYDVKM. V gave up 4 bases and J gave up 1 base, with 14 bases separating them. CDR3 coding DNA: TGTGCCAGCAGTTCCGGGACAAGTAGGTCCTACGAGCAGTACTTC. This sequence encodes CASSSGTSRSYEQYF.

This clonotype was observed a few times. V is TRBV6-1 and J is TRBJ2-7; no clear D gene. The V end was cut by 4 bases, the J end by 0 bases, with 10 bases between. Germline V lookup: CDR1 MNHNS, CDR2 SASEGT. This CDR3 is built from 14 residues. The CDR3 DNA reads TGTGCCAGCAGTGTTGACGAGAGCTCCTACGAGCAGTACTTC. It encodes CASSVDESSYEQYF.

This clonotype was observed many times. The chain has TRBV28 and TRBJ2-5, with D hard to call. The V end lost 5 bases, the J end lost 2 bases, and 9 bases lay between the germline ends. The germline V gene has CDR1 MDHEN and CDR2 SYDVKM. There are 13 residues in the CDR3. CDR3 protein: CASSGYLQETQYF. CDR3 bases: TGTGCCAGCAGTGGATATCTACAAGAGACCCAGTACTTC.

This clonotype was detected only a few times. The chain employs TRBV25-1 and TRBJ2-2; no reliable D call. V lost 7 bases and J lost 3, with 6 bases in between. The germline V gene encodes CDR1 MGHDK and CDR2 SYGVNS. The CDR3 extends over 12 amino acids. Here the CDR3 DNA reads TGTGCCAGCACCCTACACACCGGGGAGCTGTTTTTT. Residues: CASTLHTGELFF. Filled out from reference TRBV25-1 and TRBJ2-2, the complete variable domain reads EADIYQTPRYLVIGTGKKITLECSQTMGHDKMYWYQQDPGMELHLIHYSYGVNSTEKGDLSSESTVSRIRTEHFPLTLESARPSHTSQYLCASTLHTGELFFGEGSRLTVL.

This chain connects TRBV10-3 to TRBJ2-5, with D unresolved. CDR1 and CDR2 (germline): ENHRY, SYGVKD. The CDR3 has 13 amino acids. The V end lost 4 bases, the J end lost 1 base, and 7 bases lay between the germline ends. The CDR3 coding sequence is TGTGCCATCAGTGCCCCCCCCCAAGAGACCCAGTACTTC. Amino acid sequence: CAISAPPQETQYF.

This clonotype showed up many times. This chain connects TRBV2 to TRBJ2-7; TRBD2 aligns across 7 bases. Germline V gene lookup returns CDR1 SNHLY and CDR2 FYNNEI. After removal of 4 bases from V and 2 bases from J, the junction contained 11 bases not matched to a gene. There are 16 residues in the CDR3. The CDR3 loop reads CASSGKKRGPTYEQYF. CDR3 DNA sequence: TGTGCCAGCAGTGGTAAAAAGCGGGGACCGACCTACGAGCAGTACTTC.

This chain connects TRBV20-1 to TRBJ2-1; 11 bases are shared with TRBD2. V lost 6 bases to trimming and J lost 0 bases; unmatched junction nucleotides: 13. The CDR3 length is 18 residues. The germline CDR1 and CDR2 sequences are DFQATT and SNEGSKA (reference sequence). The CDR3 region has the DNA TGCAGTGCCTGGATAGCGGGAGGGCCGTCCTTCTCCTACAATGAGCAGTTCTTC. Its protein is CSAWIAGGPSFSYNEQFF.

This clonotype was found many times. The V call is TRBV29-1, the J call TRBJ2-4; D gene unclear. The ends were cut back, 4 bases at V and 0 bases at J, with 10 bases in the middle. The CDR3 loop spans 14 amino acids. From germline, CDR1 is SQVTM and CDR2 ANQGSEA. DNA of the CDR3: TGCAGCGTTGTTGTTGCGGCAGCCAAAAACATTCAGTACTTC. It specifies CSVVVAAAKNIQYF.